Listed below are T cell receptor beta chains from one sample, sequenced in a study of technical replicates of blood from several donors. Assay used: immunoSEQ multiplex PCR; TCRdb lists only in-frame clones, some missing. The table has about 84,000 clones, around 97% seen once. Sample: T cells isolated from PBMCs. These TCRs come from a human donor in good health. Both conserved end residues are part of each CDR3. A D gene is named only where the DNA matches it firmly. Size tells how often a clone was seen (once, few, many) or the class of an expanded clone, and some rows leave it out.

abundance	d_gene	v_gene	j_gene	CDR3aa	CDR3nt
.	.	TRBV20-1	TRBJ1-1	CSIGSLEAFF	TGCAGTATCGGGTCCCTTGAAGCTTTCTTT
.	.	TRBV13	TRBJ2-5	CASSSSGGTRTQYF	TGTGCCAGCAGCAGCTCAGGGGGGACGAGGACCCAGTACTTC
.	.	TRBV11-3	TRBJ2-1	CASSSDRDEQFF	TGTGCCAGCAGCTCAGACCGGGATGAGCAGTTCTTC
.	TRBD2	TRBV4-1	TRBJ2-1	CASRGTSGSGPYNEQFF	TGCGCCAGCCGTGGGACTAGCGGGAGTGGGCCCTACAATGAGCAGTTCTTC
.	TRBD1	TRBV15	TRBJ1-4	CATSRQMGQGEGNEKLFF	TGTGCCACCAGCAGACAAATGGGACAGGGGGAAGGAAATGAAAAACTGTTTTTT
.	.	TRBV13	TRBJ1-6	CASSSQGSTYNSPLHF	TGTGCCAGCAGCTCACAGGGTTCAACCTATAATTCACCCCTCCACTTT
.	TRBD1	TRBV7-9	TRBJ1-2	CASSKEGQGAYYGYTF	TGTGCCAGCAGCAAGGAAGGACAGGGGGCCTACTATGGCTACACCTTC
.	TRBD2	TRBV27	TRBJ2-7	CASSPLAGGTYEQYF	TGTGCCAGCAGTCCTTTAGCGGGAGGCACCTACGAGCAGTACTTC
once	.	TRBV11-2	TRBJ1-2	CASSPVGYGYTF	TGTGCCAGCAGCCCCGTCGGCTATGGCTACACCTTC
.	TRBD1	TRBV28	TRBJ1-5	CASTPGWDRETNQPQHF	TGTGCCAGCACACCTGGGTGGGACAGAGAAACAAATCAGCCCCAGCATTTT
.	.	TRBV6-5	TRBJ2-3	CASSYSGGTDTQYF	TGTGCCAGCAGTTACTCAGGGGGCACAGATACGCAGTATTTT
once	.	TRBV6-9	TRBJ1-5	CASSLASGVGNQPQHF	TGTGCCAGCAGCCTTGCTTCGGGGGTCGGCAATCAGCCCCAGCATTTT
.	TRBD1	TRBV6-5	TRBJ2-3	CASSYSTGLGTQYF	TGTGCCAGCAGTTACTCGACAGGGCTAGGTACGCAGTATTTT
.	TRBD1	TRBV5-1	TRBJ1-3	CASSSDRGGNTIYF	TGCGCCAGCAGCTCGGACAGGGGCGGAAACACCATATATTTT
.	.	TRBV7-4	TRBJ2-7	CASSSRQDSFYEQYF	TGTGCCAGCAGCTCTCGACAGGATAGTTTCTACGAGCAGTACTTC
.	.	TRBV27	TRBJ2-2	CASSLSTLVGELFF	TGTGCCAGCAGTTTATCCACTCTGGTGGGGGAGCTGTTTTTT
.	TRBD1	TRBV29-1	TRBJ2-2	CSVKQGMITGELFF	TGCAGCGTCAAACAGGGGATGATCACCGGGGAGCTGTTTTTT
.	TRBD1	TRBV28	TRBJ2-1	CASSFRRGYNEQFF	TGTGCCAGCAGTTTCCGCAGGGGGTACAATGAGCAGTTCTTC
.	.	TRBV11-3	TRBJ2-3	CASSFDRNTDTQYF	TGTGCCAGCAGCTTCGACAGGAACACAGATACGCAGTATTTT
.	TRBD2	TRBV7-9	TRBJ2-5	CASSPQGTKETQYF	TGTGCCAGCAGTCCCCAAGGGACTAAAGAGACCCAGTACTTC
.	TRBD1	TRBV5-1	TRBJ1-2	CASRIPGQENYGYTF	TGCGCCAGCCGAATACCGGGACAGGAAAACTATGGCTACACCTTC
.	.	TRBV7-9	TRBJ1-2	CASSLLGNGYTF	TGTGCCAGCAGCTTACTGGGCAATGGCTACACCTTC
.	.	TRBV9	TRBJ2-7	CASSVGQGNRGLYEQYF	TGTGCCAGCAGCGTAGGTCAGGGGAACCGAGGGTTGTACGAGCAGTACTTC
.	TRBD1	TRBV19	TRBJ2-6	CASGTGGVFYSGANVLTF	TGTGCCAGCGGGACAGGGGGCGTTTTTTACTCTGGGGCCAACGTCCTGACTTTC
once	.	TRBV6-1	TRBJ1-1	CASSEGLRTEAFF	TGTGCCAGCAGTGAGGGGCTTAGGACTGAAGCTTTCTTT
.	TRBD2	TRBV4-2	TRBJ2-3	CASSAILGTSGSTDTQYF	TGTGCCAGCAGCGCAATTCTTGGGACTAGCGGGAGTACCGATACGCAGTATTTT
once	TRBD1	TRBV28	TRBJ1-2	CASSSPQGALGYTF	TGTGCCAGCAGTTCGCCTCAGGGGGCTCTTGGCTACACCTTC
.	TRBD1	TRBV4-2	TRBJ2-7	CASSQGQGFVENYEQYF	TGTGCCAGCAGCCAAGGACAGGGTTTCGTAGAAAATTACGAGCAGTACTTC
.	.	TRBV7-9	TRBJ1-5	CASSLATGSNQPQHF	TGTGCCAGCAGCTTGGCGACAGGTTCAAATCAGCCCCAGCATTTT
.	.	TRBV7-2	TRBJ1-4	CASSLHPGENNEKLFF	TGTGCCAGCAGCTTACACCCAGGGGAGAATAATGAAAAACTGTTTTTT
.	TRBD1	TRBV28	TRBJ1-2	CASRTRQGDYGYTF	TGTGCCAGCAGAACAAGACAGGGCGACTATGGCTACACCTTC
.	TRBD2	TRBV4-1	TRBJ2-1	CASSLSGSRYNEQFF	TGCGCCAGCAGCCTTAGCGGGAGTAGGTACAATGAGCAGTTCTTC
.	TRBD1	TRBV7-9	TRBJ2-5	CASTDRVQIETQYF	TGTGCCAGCACAGACAGGGTCCAAATAGAGACCCAGTACTTC
.	TRBD2	TRBV2	TRBJ2-5	CASSESGGETQYF	TGTGCCAGCAGTGAGAGCGGGGGAGAGACCCAGTACTTC
.	TRBD2	TRBV9	TRBJ2-5	CASSVGASGSQETQYF	TGTGCCAGCAGCGTAGGGGCTAGCGGGTCCCAAGAGACCCAGTACTTC
.	.	TRBV6-1	TRBJ2-1	CASSVIVDEQFF	TGTGCCAGCAGTGTAATAGTAGATGAGCAGTTCTTC
.	.	TRBV5-1	TRBJ1-1	CASANLMNTEAFF	TGCGCCAGCGCCAACTTAATGAACACTGAAGCTTTCTTT
.	.	TRBV11-3	TRBJ2-3	CASSFLATETQYF	TGTGCCAGCAGCTTTCTGGCGACAGAGACGCAGTATTTT
.	TRBD1	TRBV27	TRBJ2-7	CASSLTGNSYEQYF	TGTGCCAGCAGTTTGACAGGGAACTCCTACGAGCAGTACTTC
.	.	TRBV19	TRBJ2-6	CASSIGGLGANVLTF	TGTGCCAGTAGTATTGGGGGACTTGGGGCCAACGTCCTGACTTTC
.	.	TRBV27	TRBJ1-3	CASKPQGLSGNTIYF	TGTGCCAGCAAGCCGCAGGGACTTTCAGGAAACACCATATATTTT
.	.	TRBV30	TRBJ1-3	CAWSAKPLDSRSGNTIYF	TGTGCCTGGAGTGCGAAACCCTTGGACAGTCGGTCTGGAAACACCATATATTTT
.	.	TRBV19	TRBJ1-1	CASSTTEGWGTEAFF	TGTGCCAGTAGTACCACGGAGGGTTGGGGCACTGAAGCTTTCTTT